The TCR beta chain under discussion was sequenced for a study of CXCR3-negative and CXCR3-positive naive CD8 T cells. Study-level points and caveats: CXCR3-positive naive cells had TRB CDR3s that were more hydrophobic than CXCR3-negative naive cells had.

The CDR3 sequence is 16 residues long. Germline V gene data show CDR1 as SGHTA and CDR2 as FQGNSA. Comment on this clonotype: The antigen remains unidentified.

UMI-labeled TRB cDNA libraries were prepared by 5' RACE. Reanalyzing the 5' RACE reads, TCRdb keeps one entry per CDR3 protein, without DNA. The sample includes some 85,000 distinct CDR3 sequences. This clonotype originated in a human donor in good health. Some clones in this sample may be carry-over from other donors' samples. V and J are TRBV7-2 and TRBJ2-1; TCRdb names TRBD1, which stays unverified in the absence of DNA. Sequencing used naive CXCR3+ CD8+ T cells from blood. Subset defined: CD45RO-CCR7+CD27+CD95- naive CD8+ T cells expressing CXCR3 (TNR3+). The CDR3 sequence is CASQTSGGSSYNEQFF. The whole variable domain, remainder taken from reference TRBV7-2 and TRBJ2-1, is GAGVSQSPSNKVTEKGKDVELRCDPISGHTALYWYRQSLGQGLEFLIYFQGNSAPDKSGLPSDRFSAERTGGSVSTLTIQRTQQEDSAVYLCASQTSGGSSYNEQFFGPGTRLTVL.